This entry is about one T cell receptor beta chain. Its antigen is currently unknown. This sample is part of a study of OX40 agonist ivuxolimab in advanced cancers. General observations from the study: Average numbers of expanded clones were greater in CD8+ T cells than in CD4+. Also present in some nonresponders was a low level of normalized T-cell clonal expansion.

Data came from immunoSEQ multiplex PCR; TCRdb stores just in-frame clones and leaves some out. The sample contains about 93,000 clones, roughly 94% of which appear only once. V gave up 0 bases and J gave up 0 bases, with 3 bases separating them. The CDR3 has 13 amino acids. The germline V gene has CDR1 GTSNPN and CDR2 SVGIG (reference sequence). The clonotype originates from an adult with an advanced solid tumor such as melanoma, head and neck, liver or kidney cancer. The sample was CD4+ or CD8+ T cells sorted from blood, taken in a trial of the OX40 agonist ivuxolimab. The genes are TRBV30 and TRBJ1-3; D is unresolved. The CDR3 nucleotides are TGTGCCTGGAGTGTTGACTCTGGAAACACCATATATTTT. It is translated as CAWSVDSGNTIYF.